Sequencing of this TCR beta chain was carried out in a study of control samples from healthy donors and cancer patients. The V gene's germline CDR1 is SGHVT and CDR2 SQSDAQ. This CDR3 spans 15 amino acids. V lost 3 bases and J lost 4, with 13 bases in between. Method: immunoSEQ multiplex PCR; TCRdb's copy keeps in-frame clones and lacks some. The sample holds around 80,000 clones, roughly 84% seen once. The chain links TRBV7-4 to TRBJ1-5; TRBD1 might be the D (6 bases). The clonotype was recovered from a woman aged 45-65 years in good health. Sequenced: blood. In DNA, the CDR3 is TGTGCCAGCAGCTTGTTGACAGGAGGGAATCAGCCCCAGCATTTT. It encodes CASSLLTGGNQPQHF.